This TCR beta chain is drawn from a study of a mutant IDH1 vaccine in newly diagnosed glioma (dated by TCRdb to the early 2020s). In terms of the full investigation: Eight vaccinations were administered to patients in weeks 1, 3, 5, 7, 11, 15, 19 and 23, corresponding to visits V03 through V10. In the chemotherapy-containing groups, vaccination started alongside temozolomide cycles, whereas in patients who had radiotherapy alone it started 4-6 weeks after radiotherapy. The approximately 29 treated patients were roughly 62% male and roughly 38% female, with a mean age of approximately 40 years. Before enrollment, patients had received standard therapy of radiotherapy alone, temozolomide alone, or radiochemotherapy with temozolomide; most received the combination. Peripheral blood was drawn at six visits: V03 (baseline), V05, V07, V10, V12 and V13. For exploratory analyses, longitudinal TCRB deep sequencing was carried out in about 25 treated patients wherever samples were available. Broader findings and caveats from the paper: PBMC samples for TCRB deep sequencing were selected based on availability. Pseudoprogression seemed to be unrelated to changes in the top peripheral T cell clonotypes found by TCRB sequencing. Immune responses induced by the vaccine were seen in approximately 93% of patients across multiple MHC alleles. It was noted by the authors that analyses of patient blood samples could not be reproduced owing to sample limitations.

The library was obtained by the immunoSEQ multiplex PCR assay. Rearranged TCR beta chain sequences were amplified using the hsTCRB Kit according to the manufacturer's protocol. Sequencing of TCRB libraries was carried out on an Illumina MiSeq. For the original study's pipeline: Demultiplexing, trimming and gene mapping were performed with the kit vendor's proprietary platform. Imported from immuneACCESS, the table was reduced by TCRdb to in-frame sequences with V and J called. These copies leave out some clones; in studies compared against another copy, an unresolved V gene accounts for under half, and the cause of the remainder is not known. V and J calls and clone size are copied from that table; D and trimming were computed from the DNA. The sample data list roughly 74,000 clones, and roughly 85% of these were observed just once. About 2.2% of the sample is held by the ten biggest clonotypes.

This clone was picked up one time. It has no known antigen specificity. No base qualities exist here, and no much larger clone lies one base off it. This specimen's time point label, per the study, means: week 23, last vaccination. Each vaccine dose, consisting of 300 ug of a 20-mer mutant IDH1 peptide in Montanide, was administered subcutaneously with topical imiquimod. The donors had newly diagnosed IDH1-mutant astrocytomas of WHO grade 3 or 4 that showed loss of nuclear ATRX. The samples were drawn from NOA16, a multicentre, single-arm, open-label phase I trial in Germany that tested a mutant IDH1 peptide vaccine in humans for the first time. Genomic DNA for TCRB sequencing was extracted from EDTA blood using the DNeasy Blood and Tissue Kit. The material was PBMCs, obtained from a glioma patient whose treatment included an IDH1 peptide vaccine. The sequence was obtained from a man aged 30-40 years with glioma. Some clones in this sample may be carry-over from other donors' samples.

The nucleotides read TGTGCCAGCAGTCCGCCCCAAGTGAGGGGCTACACCTTC. It translates as CASSPPQVRGYTF. The rearrangement combines TRBV28 with TRBJ1-2, with an unclear D gene assignment. V loses 5 bases of germline sequence and J loses 8 bases, and the interval between the two ends is 15 bases. From the germline V gene, CDR1 is MDHEN and CDR2 is SYDVKM. The CDR3, cysteine through phenylalanine, is 13 amino acids long. CDR3 DNA is the only sequence kept; it has 39 bases, read in frame from the first base.